The TCR beta chain under discussion was sequenced for a study of blood T cell repertoires in COVID-19. This table comes from immunoSEQ multiplex PCR, and its TCRdb copy is limited to in-frame clones, with some not included. The data hold under 250,000 clones, with around 81% observed a single time. V dropped 1 base and J dropped 5 bases, with 11 bases sitting between them. Per germline, CDR1 PRHDT and CDR2 FYEKMQ (reference sequence). CDR3 length equals 15 residues. The gene calls are TRBV13 and TRBJ2-2; D might be TRBD1 (6 bases). The TCR was taken from a woman aged 50 to 65 with acute COVID-19. Sequencing input: PBMCs or T cells enriched from blood (not recorded which). The CDR3 spells CASSLAGQRTGELFF. The CDR3 bases are TGTGCCAGCAGCTTAGCCGGACAGAGGACCGGGGAGCTGTTTTTT.